This T cell receptor (beta chain) was identified during a study of blood T cell repertoires in COVID-19 (dated by TCRdb to about 2020). Study-wide context: The collaborator samples originated in the United States, Italy and Spain and spanned the acute and convalescent phases of COVID-19. The repertoires were released in a freely available public database meant as a resource for research on the immune response to SARS-CoV-2. Where available, HLA class I and class II types were taken from metadata supplied by the sample provider and were not determined by assay-based typing. The samples were drawn from two sources: the first 160 participants of the ongoing ImmuneRACE study, and 1,254 subjects contributed by 6 global collaborators. The material from the prospective study consisted of cDNA or gDNA derived from T cells, B-cell-depleted T cells, or PBMCs. Deeply sampled blood TCRbeta repertoires from subjects exposed to, actively infected with, or recovered from COVID-19 were included in the dataset. Sample metadata almost always included a de-identified subject ID, COVID-19 status, age in years and sex.

On this clone itself: Its antigen target is currently unknown. No much larger clone exists at a distance of one base, and base qualities are not known.

The immunoSEQ Assay, a bias-controlled multiplex PCR, was used to amplify TCRbeta CDR3 regions from genomic DNA. The original methods were these. Within the assay, amplification of reference gene primers was used to estimate how many nucleated cells each sample contained. To quantify the absolute abundance of each unique TCRbeta CDR3 rearrangement, sequence reads were collapsed and filtered. For each sample, productive Simpson clonality was calculated as the square root of Simpson's diversity index over productive rearrangements. Imported from immuneACCESS, the table was reduced by TCRdb to in-frame sequences with V and J called. These copies leave out some clones; in studies compared against another copy, an unresolved V gene accounts for under half, and the cause of the remainder is not known. Clonal size and the V and J genes are those of that table, whereas D and trimming came from the DNA. In all, the sample holds approximately 300,000 clones, and around 88% of those were seen once. The leading ten clones occupy around 0.8% of the sample.

Each collaborating institution followed its own protocols to collect whole blood in K2EDTA tubes. For TCRbeta analysis, collaborators shipped samples in one of three forms: frozen whole blood, isolated PBMCs, or DNA extracted from either of those sample types. What the research found in general, with its limitations: How much clinical and demographic metadata was included differed by source and by participant, and the metadata was provided uncurated.

The CDR3, from cysteine to phenylalanine, totals 12 residues. Only the CDR3 DNA is retained, 36 bases long and in frame from the first base. V is pared back by 6 bases and J by 4 bases, with 10 bases lying between the germline termini. Reading the germline V gene gives CDR1 MDHEN and CDR2 SYDVKM. Sequenced input: peripheral blood. This TCR was sampled from a man aged 25-45 years with acute or convalescent COVID-19. Recombination linked TRBV28 to TRBJ2-7, with TRBD1 perhaps the D gene, on 6 matching bases. The encoded CDR3 is CASRKGVYEQYF. Here is the DNA: TGTGCCAGCAGAAAGGGGGTTTACGAGCAGTACTTC.